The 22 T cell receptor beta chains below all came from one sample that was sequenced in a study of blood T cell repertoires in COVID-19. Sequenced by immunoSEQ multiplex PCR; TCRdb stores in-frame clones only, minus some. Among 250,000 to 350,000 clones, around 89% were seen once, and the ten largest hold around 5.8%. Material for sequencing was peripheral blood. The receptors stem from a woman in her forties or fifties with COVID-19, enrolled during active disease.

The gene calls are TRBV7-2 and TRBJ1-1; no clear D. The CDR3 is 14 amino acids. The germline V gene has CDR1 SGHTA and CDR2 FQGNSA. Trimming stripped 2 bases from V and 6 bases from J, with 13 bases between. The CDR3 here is CASSLNLRSAEAFF. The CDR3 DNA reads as TGTGCCAGCAGCTTAAACTTGAGGAGCGCTGAAGCTTTCTTT.

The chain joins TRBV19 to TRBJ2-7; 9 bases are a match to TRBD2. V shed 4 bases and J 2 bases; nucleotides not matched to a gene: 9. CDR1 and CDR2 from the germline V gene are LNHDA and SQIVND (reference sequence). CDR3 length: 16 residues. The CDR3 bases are TGTGCCAGTAGTACATATAGCGGGAGCCAGCCCTACGAGCAGTACTTC. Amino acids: CASSTYSGSQPYEQYF.

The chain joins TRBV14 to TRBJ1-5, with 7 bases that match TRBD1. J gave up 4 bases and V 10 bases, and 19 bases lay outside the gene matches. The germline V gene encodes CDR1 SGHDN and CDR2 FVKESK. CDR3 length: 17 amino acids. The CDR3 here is CAIPPSTDRILNQPQHF. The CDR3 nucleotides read TGTGCCATCCCCCCCTCCACGGACAGGATTCTTAATCAGCCCCAGCATTTT. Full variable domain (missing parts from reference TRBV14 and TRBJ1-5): EAGVTQFPSHSVIEKGQTVTLRCDPISGHDNLYWYRRVMGKEIKFLLHFVKESKQDESGMPNNRFLAERTGGTYSTLKVQPAELEDSGVYFCAIPPSTDRILNQPQHFGDGTRLSIL.

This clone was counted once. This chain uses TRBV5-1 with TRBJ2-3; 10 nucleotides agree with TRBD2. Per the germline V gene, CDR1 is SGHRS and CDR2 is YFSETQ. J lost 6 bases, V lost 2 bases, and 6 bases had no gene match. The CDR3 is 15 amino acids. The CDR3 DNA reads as TGCGCCAGCAGCTTTTCGGTAGCGGGAGGTGATACGCAGTATTTT. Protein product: CASSFSVAGGDTQYF.

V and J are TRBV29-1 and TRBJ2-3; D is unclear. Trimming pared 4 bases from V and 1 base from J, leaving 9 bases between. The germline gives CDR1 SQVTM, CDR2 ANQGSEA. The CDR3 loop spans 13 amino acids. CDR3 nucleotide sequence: TGCAGCGTTGGTGTTTCCGGCACAGATACGCAGTATTTT. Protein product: CSVGVSGTDTQYF.

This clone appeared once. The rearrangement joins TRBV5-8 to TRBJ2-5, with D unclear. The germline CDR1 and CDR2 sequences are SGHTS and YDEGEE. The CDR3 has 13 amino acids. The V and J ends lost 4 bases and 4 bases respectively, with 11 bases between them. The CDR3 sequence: CASSTPLRETQYF. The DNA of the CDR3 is TGTGCCAGCAGCACGCCTTTGCGAGAGACCCAGTACTTC.

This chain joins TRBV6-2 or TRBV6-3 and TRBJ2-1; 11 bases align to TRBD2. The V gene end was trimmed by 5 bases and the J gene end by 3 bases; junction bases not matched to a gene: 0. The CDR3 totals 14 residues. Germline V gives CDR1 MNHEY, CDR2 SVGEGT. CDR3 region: CASSGLAGYNEQFF. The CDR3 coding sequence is TGTGCCAGCAGTGGACTAGCGGGCTACAATGAGCAGTTCTTC.

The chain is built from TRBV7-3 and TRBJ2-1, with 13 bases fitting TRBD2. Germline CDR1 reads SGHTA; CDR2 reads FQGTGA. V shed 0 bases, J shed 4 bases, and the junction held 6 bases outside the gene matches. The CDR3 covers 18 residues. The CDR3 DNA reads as TGTGCCAGCAGCTTAACCTACCCGGGACTAGCGGGATACAATGAGCAGTTCTTC. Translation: CASSLTYPGLAGYNEQFF.

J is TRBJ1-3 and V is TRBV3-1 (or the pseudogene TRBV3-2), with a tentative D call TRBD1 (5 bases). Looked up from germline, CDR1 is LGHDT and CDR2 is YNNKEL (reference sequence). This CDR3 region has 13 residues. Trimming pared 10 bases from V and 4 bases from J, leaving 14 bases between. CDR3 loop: CATPGGDGNTIYF. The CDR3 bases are TGTGCCACCCCTGGGGGGGACGGAAACACCATATATTTT.

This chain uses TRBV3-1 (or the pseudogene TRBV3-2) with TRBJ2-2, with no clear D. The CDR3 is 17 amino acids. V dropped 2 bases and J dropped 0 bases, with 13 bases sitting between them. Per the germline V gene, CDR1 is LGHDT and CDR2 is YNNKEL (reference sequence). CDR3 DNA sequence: TGTGCCAGCAGCCAACGTTATGAGACTGCGAACACCGGGGAGCTGTTTTTT. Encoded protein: CASSQRYETANTGELFF.

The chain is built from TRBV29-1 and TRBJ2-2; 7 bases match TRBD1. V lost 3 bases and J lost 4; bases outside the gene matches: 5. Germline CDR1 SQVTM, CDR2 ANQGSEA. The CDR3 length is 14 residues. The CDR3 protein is CSVDRGFGTGELFF. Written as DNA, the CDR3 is TGCAGCGTTGACAGGGGGTTTGGCACCGGGGAGCTGTTTTTT.

In DNA, the CDR3 is TGTGCCAGCAGCTTGGCGATGGGCCCCGAGCGGGGGTACTTC. Protein product: CASSLAMGPERGYF. J is TRBJ2-7 and V is TRBV5-6, with 7 bases aligning to TRBD2. V was clipped by 0 bases and J by 12 bases; unmatched bases: 12. The CDR3 has 14 amino acids. CDR1 is SGHDT, CDR2 YYEEEE, per germline.

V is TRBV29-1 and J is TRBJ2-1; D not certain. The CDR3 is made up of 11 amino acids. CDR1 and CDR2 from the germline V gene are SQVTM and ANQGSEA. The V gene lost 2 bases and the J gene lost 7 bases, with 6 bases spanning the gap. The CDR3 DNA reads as TGCAGCGTTGAAACTAAGAATGAGCAGTTCTTC. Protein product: CSVETKNEQFF.

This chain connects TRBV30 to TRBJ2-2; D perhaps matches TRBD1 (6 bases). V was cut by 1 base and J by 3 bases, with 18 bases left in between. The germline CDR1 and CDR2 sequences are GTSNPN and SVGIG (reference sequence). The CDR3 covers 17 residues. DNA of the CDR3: TGTGCCTGGAGTGACGGAAGCAGGGGCTCCTACACCGGGGAGCTGTTTTTT. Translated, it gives CAWSDGSRGSYTGELFF.

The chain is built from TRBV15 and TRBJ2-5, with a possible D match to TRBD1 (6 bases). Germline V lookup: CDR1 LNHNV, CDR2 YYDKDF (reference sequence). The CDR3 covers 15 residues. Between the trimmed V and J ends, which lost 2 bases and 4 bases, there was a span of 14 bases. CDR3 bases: TGTGCCACCAGCAGAAGGGGGACGACACGAGAGACCCAGTACTTC. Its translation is CATSRRGTTRETQYF.

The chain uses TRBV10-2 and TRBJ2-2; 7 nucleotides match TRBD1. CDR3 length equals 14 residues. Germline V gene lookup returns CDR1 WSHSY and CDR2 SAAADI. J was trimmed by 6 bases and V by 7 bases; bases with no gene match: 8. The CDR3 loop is CASNDRVKAGELFF. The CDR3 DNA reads TGCGCCAGCAATGACAGGGTGAAGGCCGGGGAGCTGTTTTTT.

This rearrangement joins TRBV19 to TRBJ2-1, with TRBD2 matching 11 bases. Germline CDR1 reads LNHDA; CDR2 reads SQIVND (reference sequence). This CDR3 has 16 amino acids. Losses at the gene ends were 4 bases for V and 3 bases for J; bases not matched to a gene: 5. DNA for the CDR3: TGTGCCAGTAGTAAGGGACTAGCGGCAAACTACAATGAGCAGTTCTTC. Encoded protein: CASSKGLAANYNEQFF.

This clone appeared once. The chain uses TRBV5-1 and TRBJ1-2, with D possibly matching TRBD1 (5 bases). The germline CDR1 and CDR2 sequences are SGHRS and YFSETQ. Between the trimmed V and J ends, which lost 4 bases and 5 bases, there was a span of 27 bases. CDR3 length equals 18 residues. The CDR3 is CASSSYGGTGSALYGYTF. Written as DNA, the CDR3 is TGCGCCAGCAGCAGTTACGGGGGGACCGGCTCGGCCCTTTATGGCTACACCTTC.

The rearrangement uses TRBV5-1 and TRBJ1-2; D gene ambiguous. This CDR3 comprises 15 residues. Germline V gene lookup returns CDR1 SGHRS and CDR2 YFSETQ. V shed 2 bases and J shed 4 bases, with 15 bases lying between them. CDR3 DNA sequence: TGCGCCAGCAGCTTTAACAGCTTGCAGCCCTATGGCTACACCTTC. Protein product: CASSFNSLQPYGYTF.

CDR3 amino acids: CASSQVSQGALYEQYF. In nucleotides, the CDR3 is TGCGCCAGCAGCCAAGTTTCCCAGGGGGCATTATACGAGCAGTACTTC. This chain connects TRBV4-1 to TRBJ2-7, with TRBD1 matching over 8 bases. After removal of 1 base from V and 4 bases from J, the junction contained 9 bases not matched to a gene. The V gene's germline CDR1 is MGHRA and CDR2 YSYEKL. The CDR3 consists of 16 residues.

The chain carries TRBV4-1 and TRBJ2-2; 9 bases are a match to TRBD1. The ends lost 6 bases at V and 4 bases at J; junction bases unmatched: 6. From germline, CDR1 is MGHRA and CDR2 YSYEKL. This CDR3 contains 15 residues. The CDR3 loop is CASRPGTGSTGELFF. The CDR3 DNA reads TGCGCCAGCAGACCCGGGACAGGGAGCACCGGGGAGCTGTTTTTT.

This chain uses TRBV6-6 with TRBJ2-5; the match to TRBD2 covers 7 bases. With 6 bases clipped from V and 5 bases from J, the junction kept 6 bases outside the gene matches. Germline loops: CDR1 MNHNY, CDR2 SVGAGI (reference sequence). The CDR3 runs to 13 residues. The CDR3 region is CASSSMGGETQYF. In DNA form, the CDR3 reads TGTGCCAGCAGCAGTATGGGGGGGGAGACCCAGTACTTC.